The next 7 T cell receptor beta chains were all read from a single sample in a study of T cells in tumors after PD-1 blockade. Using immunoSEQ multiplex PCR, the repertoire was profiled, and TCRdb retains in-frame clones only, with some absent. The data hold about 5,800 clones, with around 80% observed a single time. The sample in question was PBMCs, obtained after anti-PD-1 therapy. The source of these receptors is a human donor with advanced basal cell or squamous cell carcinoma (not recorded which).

The DNA for the CDR3 is TGTGCCAGCAGTCAAGGGGGGGGGACCTACAATGAGCAGTTCTTC. This codes for CASSQGGGTYNEQFF. The rearrangement joins TRBV28 to TRBJ2-1; weak D call: TRBD2 (7 bases). Per germline, CDR1 MDHEN and CDR2 SYDVKM. The CDR3 is 15 amino acids. The V end was cut by 5 bases, the J end by 2 bases, with 13 bases between.

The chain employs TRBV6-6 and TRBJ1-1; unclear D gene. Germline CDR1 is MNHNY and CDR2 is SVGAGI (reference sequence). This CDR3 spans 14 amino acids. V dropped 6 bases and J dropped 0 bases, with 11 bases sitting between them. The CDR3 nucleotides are TGTGCCAGCAGCCTGAGACGAATGAACACTGAAGCTTTCTTT. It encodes CASSLRRMNTEAFF.

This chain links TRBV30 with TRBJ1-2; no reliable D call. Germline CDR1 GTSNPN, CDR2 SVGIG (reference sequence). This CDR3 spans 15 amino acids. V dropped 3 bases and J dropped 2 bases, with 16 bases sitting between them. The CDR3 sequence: CAWSLYPASNYGYTF. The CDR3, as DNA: TGTGCCTGGAGCCTCTACCCGGCGTCGAACTATGGCTACACCTTC.

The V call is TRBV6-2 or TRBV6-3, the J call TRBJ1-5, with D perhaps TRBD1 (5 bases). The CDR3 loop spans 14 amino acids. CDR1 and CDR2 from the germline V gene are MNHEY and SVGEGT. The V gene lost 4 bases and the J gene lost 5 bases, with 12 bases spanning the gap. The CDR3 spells CASSFRQMDQPQHF. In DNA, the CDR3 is TGTGCCAGCAGTTTCAGACAGATGGATCAGCCCCAGCATTTT.

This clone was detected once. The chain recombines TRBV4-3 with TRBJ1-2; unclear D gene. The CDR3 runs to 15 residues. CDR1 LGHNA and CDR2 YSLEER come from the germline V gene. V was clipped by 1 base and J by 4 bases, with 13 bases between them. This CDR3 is CASSQGDGGTYGYTF. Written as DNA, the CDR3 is TGCGCCAGCAGCCAAGGTGACGGAGGAACCTATGGCTACACCTTC.

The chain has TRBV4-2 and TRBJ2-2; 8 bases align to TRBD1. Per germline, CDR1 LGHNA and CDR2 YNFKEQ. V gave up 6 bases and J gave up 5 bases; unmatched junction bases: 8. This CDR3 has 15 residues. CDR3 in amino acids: CASRPGQGRTGELFF. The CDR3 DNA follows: TGTGCCAGCAGACCTGGACAGGGACGAACCGGGGAGCTGTTTTTT.

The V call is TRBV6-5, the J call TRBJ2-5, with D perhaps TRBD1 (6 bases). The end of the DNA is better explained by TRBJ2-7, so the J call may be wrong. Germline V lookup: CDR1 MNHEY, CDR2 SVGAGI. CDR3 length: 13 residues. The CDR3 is CASSPGVSYEQYF. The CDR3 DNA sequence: TGTGCCAGCAGTCCAGGGGTTTCCTACGAGCAGTACTTC.